This TCR beta chain was sequenced for a study of cytotoxic CD8 clonotypes in ibrutinib-treated CLL. Overall study: The group held some ten relapsed/refractory and 15 treatment-naive patients, with some 17 IGHV unmutated. Among patients, around 24 responded partially and 2 completely; around 15 then stayed remitted and roughly 12 progressed after median approximately 68 months.

In regard to this clone: Its target is not known.

Study-level findings and limits: Sampling time points were not equivalent between sustained-remission and progressing patients. The public clonotypes identified were infrequent and showed contraction or stability on treatment.

The protocol was immunoSEQ multiplex PCR, while the TCRdb copy is restricted to in-frame clones and leaves out a portion. The sample has about 45,000 clones; about two thirds are singletons. V was shortened by 0 bases and J by 4 bases, with 10 bases between the two germline ends. The CDR3 length is 14 residues. Germline assignment: CDR1 SGHNT and CDR2 YYREEE (reference sequence). This receptor was identified in a human donor with chronic lymphocytic leukemia. This sequence joins TRBV5-4 and TRBJ1-2; a possible D gene is TRBD1 (6 bases). Sequenced material: PBMCs, taken after 12 months of ibrutinib treatment. CDR3 region: CASSLAGAGYGYTF. In DNA form, the CDR3 reads TGTGCCAGCAGCTTGGCAGGGGCAGGCTATGGCTACACCTTC.